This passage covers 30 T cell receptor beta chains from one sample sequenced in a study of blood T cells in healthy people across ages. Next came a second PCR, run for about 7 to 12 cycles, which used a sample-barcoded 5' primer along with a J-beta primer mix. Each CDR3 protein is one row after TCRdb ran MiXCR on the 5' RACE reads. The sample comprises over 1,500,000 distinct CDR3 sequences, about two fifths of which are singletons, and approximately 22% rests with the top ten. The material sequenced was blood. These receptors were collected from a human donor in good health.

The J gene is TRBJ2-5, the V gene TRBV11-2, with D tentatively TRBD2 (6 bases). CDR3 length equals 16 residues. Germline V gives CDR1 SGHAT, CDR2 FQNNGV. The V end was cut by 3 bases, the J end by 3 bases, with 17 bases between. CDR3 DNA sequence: TGTGCCAGCAGCTTCCACGTAACCCCGGGGGAAGAGACCCAGTACTTC. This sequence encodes CASSFHVTPGEETQYF.

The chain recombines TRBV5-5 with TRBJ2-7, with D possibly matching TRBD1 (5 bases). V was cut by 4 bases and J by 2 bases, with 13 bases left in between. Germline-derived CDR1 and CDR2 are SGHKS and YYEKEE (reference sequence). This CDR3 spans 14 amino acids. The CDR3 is CASSGRVLAYEQYF. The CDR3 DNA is TGTGCCAGCAGCGGCAGGGTTTTAGCCTACGAGCAGTACTTC. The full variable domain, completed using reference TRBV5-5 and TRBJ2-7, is DAGVTQSPTHLIKTRGQQVTLRCSPISGHKSVSWYQQVLGQGPQFIFQYYEKEERGRGNFPDRFSARQFPNYSSELNVNALLLGDSALYLCASSGRVLAYEQYFGPGTRLTVT.

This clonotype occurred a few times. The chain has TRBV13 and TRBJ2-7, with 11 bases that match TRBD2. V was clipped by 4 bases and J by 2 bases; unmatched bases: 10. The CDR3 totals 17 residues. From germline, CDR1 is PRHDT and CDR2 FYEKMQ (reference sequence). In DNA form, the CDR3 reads TGTGCCAGCAGCTCGACCACTAGCGGGGGAGGTCCCTACGAGCAGTACTTC. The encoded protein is CASSSTTSGGGPYEQYF.

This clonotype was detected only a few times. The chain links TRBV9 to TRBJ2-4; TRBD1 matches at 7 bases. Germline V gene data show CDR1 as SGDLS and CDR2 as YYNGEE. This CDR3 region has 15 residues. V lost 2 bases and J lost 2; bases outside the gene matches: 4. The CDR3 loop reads CASSVKGQPKNIQYF. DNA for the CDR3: TGTGCCAGCAGCGTCAAGGGACAGCCCAAAAACATTCAGTACTTC.

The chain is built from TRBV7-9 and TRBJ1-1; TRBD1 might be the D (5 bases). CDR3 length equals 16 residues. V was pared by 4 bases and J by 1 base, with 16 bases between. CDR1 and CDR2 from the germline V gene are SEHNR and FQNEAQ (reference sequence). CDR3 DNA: TGTGCCAGCAGCTCAACCGCCTTGGGGCGGAACACTGAAGCTTTCTTT. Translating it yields CASSSTALGRNTEAFF.

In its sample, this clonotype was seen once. The CDR3 here is CASSAMDRANQPQHF. The CDR3 nucleotides read TGTGCCAGCAGTGCGATGGACAGGGCTAATCAGCCCCAGCATTTT. The V and J genes are TRBV28 and TRBJ1-5; 8 bases are shared with TRBD1. Germline CDR1 and CDR2: MDHEN and SYDVKM. The CDR3 is 15 residues long. V lost 5 bases, J lost 4 bases, and 7 bases stayed unmatched.

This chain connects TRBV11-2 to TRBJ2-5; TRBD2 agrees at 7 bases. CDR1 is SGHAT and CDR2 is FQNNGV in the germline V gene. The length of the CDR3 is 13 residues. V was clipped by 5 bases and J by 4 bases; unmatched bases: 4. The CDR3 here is CASSVTGGETQYF. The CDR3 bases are TGTGCCAGCAGCGTCACGGGGGGAGAGACCCAGTACTTC.

In DNA, the CDR3 is TGTGCCAGCAGCCCCAGACTAGCGGGAGTAGACGAGCAGTACTTC. It codes for CASSPRLAGVDEQYF. This chain connects TRBV7-9 to TRBJ2-7, with 12 bases that match TRBD2. The CDR3 spans 15 residues. CDR1 and CDR2 (germline): SEHNR, FQNEAQ (reference sequence). V trimming: 5 bases; J trimming: 5 bases; junction bases outside the gene matches: 7.

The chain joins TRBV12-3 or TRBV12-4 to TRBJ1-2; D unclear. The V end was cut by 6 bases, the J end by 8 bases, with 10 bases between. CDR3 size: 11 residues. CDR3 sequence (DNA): TGTGCCAGCAGGCGCTTAGGCGGCTACACCTTC. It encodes CASRRLGGYTF.

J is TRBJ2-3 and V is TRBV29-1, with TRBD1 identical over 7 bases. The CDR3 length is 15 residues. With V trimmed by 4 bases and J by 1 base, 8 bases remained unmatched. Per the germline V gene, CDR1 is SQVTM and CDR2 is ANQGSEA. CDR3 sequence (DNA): TGCAGCGTTGTGAGAGGGGGCGCGGGCACAGATACGCAGTATTTT. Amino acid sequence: CSVVRGGAGTDTQYF.

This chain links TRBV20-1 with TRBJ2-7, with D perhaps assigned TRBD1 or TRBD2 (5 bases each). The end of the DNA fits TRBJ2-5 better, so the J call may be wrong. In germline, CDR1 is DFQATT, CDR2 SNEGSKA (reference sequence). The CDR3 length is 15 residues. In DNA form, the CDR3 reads TGCAGTGCCACATTAGGGACCAACCCGTTCGAGACCCAGTACTTC. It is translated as CSATLGTNPFETQYF.

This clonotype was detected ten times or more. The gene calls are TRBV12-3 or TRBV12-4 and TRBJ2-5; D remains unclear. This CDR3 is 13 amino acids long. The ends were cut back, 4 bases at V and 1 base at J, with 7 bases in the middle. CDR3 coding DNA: TGTGCCAGCAGTTACAGTTTCCAAGAGACCCAGTACTTC. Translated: CASSYSFQETQYF.

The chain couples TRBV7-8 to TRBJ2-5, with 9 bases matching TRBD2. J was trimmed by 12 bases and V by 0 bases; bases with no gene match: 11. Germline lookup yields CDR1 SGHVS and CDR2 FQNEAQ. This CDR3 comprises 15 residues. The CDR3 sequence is CASSLARLAVKIEYF. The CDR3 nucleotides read TGTGCCAGCAGCTTAGCGAGACTAGCGGTGAAGATCGAGTACTTC.

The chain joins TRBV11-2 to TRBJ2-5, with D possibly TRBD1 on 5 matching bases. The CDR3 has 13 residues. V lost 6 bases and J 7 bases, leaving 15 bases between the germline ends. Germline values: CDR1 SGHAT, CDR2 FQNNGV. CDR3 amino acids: CASSGAREGTQYF. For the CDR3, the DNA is TGTGCCAGCAGTGGGGCCCGCGAAGGGACCCAGTACTTC.

The CDR3 DNA reads as TGTGCCAGCAGCTTACCCTTCGTAGGTTGGGGTGACGAGCAGTACTTC. The encoded protein is CASSLPFVGWGDEQYF. This chain connects TRBV28 to TRBJ2-7; D is uncertain. The CDR3 covers 16 residues. CDR1 and CDR2 from the germline V gene are MDHEN and SYDVKM. Deletions cut 6 bases from V and 5 bases from J, with 23 bases between.

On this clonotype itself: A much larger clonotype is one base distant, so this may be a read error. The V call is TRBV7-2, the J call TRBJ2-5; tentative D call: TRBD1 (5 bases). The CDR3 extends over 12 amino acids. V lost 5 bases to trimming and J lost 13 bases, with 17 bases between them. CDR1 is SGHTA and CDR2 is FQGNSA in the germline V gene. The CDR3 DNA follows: TGTGCCAGCAGCAGGGGCAGGAGTGATACGTACTTC. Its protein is CASSRGRSDTYF.

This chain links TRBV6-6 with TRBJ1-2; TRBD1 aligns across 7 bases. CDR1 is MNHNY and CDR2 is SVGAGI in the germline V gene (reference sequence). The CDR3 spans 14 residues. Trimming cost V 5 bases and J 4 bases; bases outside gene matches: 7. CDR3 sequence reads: CASSPLRGSYGYTF. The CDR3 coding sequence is TGTGCCAGCAGTCCTCTCAGGGGGTCCTATGGCTACACCTTC.

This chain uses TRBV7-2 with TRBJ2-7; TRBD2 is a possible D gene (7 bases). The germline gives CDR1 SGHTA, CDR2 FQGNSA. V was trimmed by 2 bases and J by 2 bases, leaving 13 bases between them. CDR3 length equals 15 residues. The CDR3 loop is CASSLLRGAPYEQYF. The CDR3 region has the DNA TGTGCCAGCAGCTTATTACGGGGGGCCCCCTACGAGCAGTACTTC.

In DNA, the CDR3 is TGTGCCAGCAGTTACTCCCCGGGGGGGGGGCGAGGAGATACGCAGTATTTT. This sequence encodes CASSYSPGGGRGDTQYF. The chain joins TRBV6-6 to TRBJ2-3; 8 bases align to TRBD2. The CDR3 loop spans 17 amino acids. The germline CDR1 and CDR2 sequences are MNHNY and SVGAGI (reference sequence). The V segment lost 0 bases and the J segment 5 bases; nucleotides outside the gene matches: 10.

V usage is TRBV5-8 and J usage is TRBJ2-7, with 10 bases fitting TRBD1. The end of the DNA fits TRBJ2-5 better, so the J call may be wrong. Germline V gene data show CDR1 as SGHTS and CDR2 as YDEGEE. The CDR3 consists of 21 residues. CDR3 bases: TGTGCCAGCAGCTTTCCATACCTAACCCCAAATAGGACAGGGGGTGAAGAGACCCAGTACTTC. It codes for CASSFPYLTPNRTGGEETQYF.

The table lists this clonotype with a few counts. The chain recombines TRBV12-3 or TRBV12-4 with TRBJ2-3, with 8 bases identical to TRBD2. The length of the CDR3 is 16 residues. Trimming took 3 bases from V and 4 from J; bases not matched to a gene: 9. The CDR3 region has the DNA TGTGCCAGCAGTTTTTACCAGCGGGGGCGCCCAGATACGCAGTATTTT. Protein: CASSFYQRGRPDTQYF.

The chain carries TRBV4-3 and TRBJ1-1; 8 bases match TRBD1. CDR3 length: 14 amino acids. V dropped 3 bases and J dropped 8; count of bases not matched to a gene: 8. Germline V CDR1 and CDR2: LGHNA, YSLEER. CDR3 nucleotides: TGCGCCAGCAGCCAGGGCAAGTCAGGGGGCGAAGCTTTCTTT. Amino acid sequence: CASSQGKSGGEAFF.

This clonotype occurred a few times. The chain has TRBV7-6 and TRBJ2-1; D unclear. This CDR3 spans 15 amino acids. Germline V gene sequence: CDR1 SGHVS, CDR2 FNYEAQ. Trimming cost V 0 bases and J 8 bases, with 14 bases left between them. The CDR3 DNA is TGTGCCAGCAGCTTAGCGACGGATCTAAGGGATGAGCAGTTCTTC. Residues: CASSLATDLRDEQFF.

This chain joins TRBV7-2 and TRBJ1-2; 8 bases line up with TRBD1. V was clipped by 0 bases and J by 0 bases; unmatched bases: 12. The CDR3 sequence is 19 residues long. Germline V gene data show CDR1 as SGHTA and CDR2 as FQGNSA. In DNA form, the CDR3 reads TGTGCCAGCAGCTTAGCTTCCGGACAGGGTTTCTTGGCTAACTATGGCTACACCTTC. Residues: CASSLASGQGFLANYGYTF. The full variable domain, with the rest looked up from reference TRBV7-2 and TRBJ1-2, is GAGVSQSPSNKVTEKGKDVELRCDPISGHTALYWYRQSLGQGLEFLIYFQGNSAPDKSGLPSDRFSAERTGGSVSTLTIQRTQQEDSAVYLCASSLASGQGFLANYGYTFGSGTRLTVV.

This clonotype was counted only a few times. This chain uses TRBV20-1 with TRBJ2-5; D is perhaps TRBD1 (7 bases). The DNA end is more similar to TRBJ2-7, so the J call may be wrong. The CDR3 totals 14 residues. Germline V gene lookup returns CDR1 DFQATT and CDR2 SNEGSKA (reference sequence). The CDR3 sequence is CSARRRDSMYEQYF. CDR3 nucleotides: TGCAGTGCTAGACGGCGGGACAGTATGTACGAGCAGTACTTC.

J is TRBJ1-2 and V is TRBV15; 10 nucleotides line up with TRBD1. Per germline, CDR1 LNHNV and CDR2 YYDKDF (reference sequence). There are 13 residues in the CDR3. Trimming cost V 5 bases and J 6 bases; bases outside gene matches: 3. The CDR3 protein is CATSPDRGNGYTF. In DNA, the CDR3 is TGTGCCACCAGCCCGGACAGGGGGAATGGCTACACCTTC.

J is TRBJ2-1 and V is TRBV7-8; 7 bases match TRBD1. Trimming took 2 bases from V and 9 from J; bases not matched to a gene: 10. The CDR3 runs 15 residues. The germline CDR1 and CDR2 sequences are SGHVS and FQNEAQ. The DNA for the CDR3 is TGTGCCAGCAGCTTACTTCTGACAGGGACGGGTGAGCAGTTCTTC. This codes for CASSLLLTGTGEQFF.

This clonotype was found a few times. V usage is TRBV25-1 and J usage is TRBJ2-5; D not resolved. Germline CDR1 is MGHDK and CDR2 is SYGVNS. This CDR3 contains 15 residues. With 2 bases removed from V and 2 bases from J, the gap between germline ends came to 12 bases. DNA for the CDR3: TGTGCCAGCAGTGAACGGTTATTAGGGCAAGAGACCCAGTACTTC. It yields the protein CASSERLLGQETQYF.

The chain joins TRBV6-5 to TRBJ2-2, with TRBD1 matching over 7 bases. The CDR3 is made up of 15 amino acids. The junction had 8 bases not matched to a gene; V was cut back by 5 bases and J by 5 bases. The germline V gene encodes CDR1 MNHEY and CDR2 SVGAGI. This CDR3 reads CASSRQGRGTGELFF. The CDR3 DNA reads TGTGCCAGCAGTCGACAGGGAAGGGGGACCGGGGAGCTGTTTTTT.

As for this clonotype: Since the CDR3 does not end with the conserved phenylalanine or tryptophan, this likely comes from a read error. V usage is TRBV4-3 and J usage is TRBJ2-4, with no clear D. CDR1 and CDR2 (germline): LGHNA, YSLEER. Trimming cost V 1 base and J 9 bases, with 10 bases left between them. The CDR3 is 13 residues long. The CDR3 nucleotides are TGCGCCAGCAGCCAAGTTCCCCGGTCCATTCAGTACGTC. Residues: CASSQVPRSIQYV.